These 8 T cell receptor beta chains were all obtained from the same sample, sequenced in a study of technical replicates of blood from a handful of donors. Assay used: immunoSEQ multiplex PCR; TCRdb lists only in-frame clones, some missing. Of 40,000 to 60,000 clones in the sample, roughly nine tenths were seen once. Material: PBMCs. Receptors were obtained from a human donor in good health. Some clones in this sample may be carry-over from other donors' samples.

The rearrangement uses TRBV6-1 and TRBJ2-1; TRBD1 might be the D (6 bases). CDR3 length: 12 amino acids. The V gene lost 4 bases and the J gene lost 10 bases, with 11 bases spanning the gap. Germline lookup yields CDR1 MNHNS and CDR2 SASEGT. The CDR3 bases are TGTGCCAGCAGTGGATTCGGGACAGAGCAGTTCTTC. Translating gives CASSGFGTEQFF.

J is TRBJ1-2 and V is TRBV6-5; TRBD1 matches at 12 bases. The junction had 8 bases not matched to a gene; V was cut back by 8 bases and J by 7 bases. Germline CDR1 is MNHEY and CDR2 is SVGAGI. CDR3 length: 14 amino acids. The DNA of the CDR3 is TGTGCCAGCCGTAAGGGACAGGGGGCTGGTGGCTACACCTTC. Translating gives CASRKGQGAGGYTF.

The chain recombines TRBV6-1 with TRBJ1-5, with a possible D match to TRBD1 (5 bases). The germline V and J ends were trimmed by 2 bases and 4 bases, with 9 bases remaining between them. CDR3 size: 14 residues. Germline CDR1 MNHNS, CDR2 SASEGT. This CDR3 is CASSESGTNQPQHF. As DNA, the CDR3 is TGTGCCAGCAGTGAATCAGGGACTAATCAGCCCCAGCATTTT.

The V and J genes are TRBV19 and TRBJ2-5; a weak D match, TRBD2 (6 bases). V lost 5 bases and J 4 bases, leaving 11 bases between the germline ends. Per germline, CDR1 LNHDA and CDR2 SQIVND (reference sequence). The CDR3 loop spans 13 amino acids. In DNA, the CDR3 is TGTGCCAGTAGTGCGGGACGGGTAGAGACCCAGTACTTC. Its protein is CASSAGRVETQYF. The full variable domain, its missing parts supplied by reference TRBV19 and TRBJ2-5, is DGGITQSPKYLFRKEGQNVTLSCEQNLNHDAMYWYRQDPGQGLRLIYYSQIVNDFQKGDIAEGYSVSREKKESFPLTVTSAQKNPTAFYLCASSAGRVETQYFGPGTRLLVL.

This clone was seen more than once but under ten times. V and J are TRBV30 and TRBJ2-4, with D tentatively TRBD2 (7 bases). The CDR3 is 23 amino acids. Trimming removed 5 bases at V and 0 bases at J, with 38 bases between. Per the germline V gene, CDR1 is GTSNPN and CDR2 is SVGIG (reference sequence). CDR3 amino acids: CAWHPAVARGTWATILAKNIQYF. In DNA, the CDR3 is TGTGCCTGGCACCCCGCGGTAGCGCGGGGGACATGGGCCACCATTTTAGCCAAAAACATTCAGTACTTC.

The V gene is TRBV27, the J gene TRBJ2-7; D is possibly TRBD2 (7 bases). Germline loops: CDR1 MNHEY, CDR2 SMNVEV (reference sequence). Trimming stripped 2 bases from V and 6 bases from J, with 11 bases between. CDR3 size: 13 residues. This CDR3 reads CASSLRGAVEQYF. As DNA, the CDR3 is TGTGCCAGCAGTTTACGGGGGGCGGTCGAGCAGTACTTC.

The V call is TRBV6-6, the J call TRBJ2-1; 7 bases are shared with TRBD2. This CDR3 is 16 amino acids long. In germline, CDR1 is MNHNY, CDR2 SVGAGI (reference sequence). The V gene end was trimmed by 9 bases and the J gene end by 7 bases; junction bases not matched to a gene: 18. The CDR3 bases are TGTGCCAGTAGGGGCATAGCGCGGGGGTCCTGGAATGAGCAGTTCTTC. Translating gives CASRGIARGSWNEQFF.

This rearrangement joins TRBV7-2 to TRBJ1-1; D is undetermined. Between the trimmed V and J ends, which lost 0 bases and 5 bases, there was a span of 10 bases. Germline V gene sequence: CDR1 SGHTA, CDR2 FQGNSA. The CDR3 is 14 residues long. DNA of the CDR3: TGTGCCAGCAGCTTAGCGTCTGCGGGGACTGAAGCTTTCTTT. This translates into CASSLASAGTEAFF.